The source of this T cell receptor (beta chain) is a study of neurological immune-mediated disorders. Study-level findings and limits: None of the CDR3 amino acid sequences in expanded clones turned up in more than one subject, which points to private repertoires in all groups.

V was clipped by 6 bases and J by 4 bases; unmatched bases: 8. This CDR3 spans 13 amino acids. Germline assignment: CDR1 SQVTM and CDR2 ANQGSEA. Sequencing runs each generated in excess of 180 million TCR-beta sequences derived from 15-18 subjects. TCRdb analysed the 5' RACE reads with MiXCR anew, one entry per CDR3 protein. The table records some 22,000 distinct CDR3 sequences, roughly a sixth of them present only once. The study built sorted libraries from 800,000 to 1,000,000 CD4+ or CD8+ T cells. The sample holds many counts of this clonotype. Its cognate antigen is unknown. The specimen sequenced was CD8+ T cells from blood. The TCR was taken from a young woman with multiple sclerosis. The V and J genes are TRBV29-1 and TRBJ1-2; 7 bases map to TRBD1. This chain's CDR3 is CSVVTGVVYGYTF. In DNA form, the CDR3 reads TGCAGCGTGGTCACAGGGGTGGTCTATGGCTACACCTTC. Variable domain in full (rest from reference TRBV29-1 and TRBJ1-2): SAVISQKPSRDICQRGTSLTIQCQVDSQVTMMFWYRQQPGQSLTLIATANQGSEATYESGFVIDKFPISRPNLTFSTLTVSNMSPEDSSIYLCSVVTGVVYGYTFGSGTRLTVV.